Listed below are T cell receptor beta chains from one sample, sequenced in a study of blood T cell repertoires in COVID-19. Some clones are missing from TCRdb's copy, which holds only in-frame ones; the method was immunoSEQ multiplex PCR. The table includes around 65,000 clones, roughly 80% detected once. Sample: peripheral blood. The receptors derive from a man in his 60s with acute or convalescent COVID-19. CDR3s leave out the opening cysteine and the closing phenylalanine or tryptophan. Some rows have no size entry. The others give once, few or many, or a class for an expanded clone.

CDR3 length	V gene	J gene	clone size	CDR3 protein
12	TRBV14	TRBJ1-2	-	ASSQDAAGNGYT
14	TRBV5-1	TRBJ2-1	-	ASSPSGTGIVNEQF
9	TRBV30	TRBJ2-7	-	AWSRNYEQY
9	TRBV20-1	TRBJ1-1	-	SAREQGTAF
13	TRBV11-3	TRBJ1-4	few	ASRTRQGLNEKLF
8	TRBV6-5	TRBJ1-3	many	AGPPNTIY
14	TRBV6-1	TRBJ1-3	-	ASSEGQGAWGNTIY
10	TRBV7-9	TRBJ2-5	-	ASSPQGETQY
13	TRBV5-1	TRBJ2-1	few	ASSLASGYSNEQF
10	TRBV6-5	TRBJ1-1	hyperexpanded	ASKFRNTEAF
12	TRBV7-2	TRBJ1-2	-	ASSLGGTGIGYT
14	TRBV5-5	TRBJ1-5	-	ASSLGTGGSNQPQH
11	TRBV5-1	TRBJ2-7	once	ASSLEVGVEQY
12	TRBV6-4	TRBJ2-3	-	ASSAAGGPDTQY
12	TRBV7-3	TRBJ1-2	-	ASSIKAGVDGYT
11	TRBV10-1	TRBJ2-1	-	ASSEGGNNEQF
10	TRBV3-1/TRBV3-2	TRBJ2-1	-	ASSPLDNEQF
11	TRBV6-5	TRBJ1-1	-	ASSYNRETGAF
12	TRBV10-3	TRBJ2-7	few	AISERGQSYEQY
14	TRBV13	TRBJ2-3	-	ASSLPWAAGADTQY
13	TRBV25-1	TRBJ1-4	-	ASSEPRATNEKLF
12	TRBV10-3	TRBJ2-5	-	AISDQVGQETQY
14	TRBV9	TRBJ2-1	-	ASSGLAGVSRGEQF
13	TRBV9	TRBJ2-7	-	ASSTGQGAPYEQY
13	TRBV19	TRBJ1-6	-	ASMDRGTTRSPLH
13	TRBV27	TRBJ2-3	once	ASSMWAGVTDTQY
10	TRBV29-1	TRBJ1-5	-	SVVAGNQPQH